The clone carrying this TCR beta chain was seen repeatedly, ten times or more. Its antigen remains unknown. This entry is derived from a study of naive and memory T cell subsets. Findings and limits, study-wide: Naive and memory repertoire findings lacked a ground truth for validation. A few larger clonotypes appeared in naive repertoires, especially CD8, possibly memory cells re-expressing CD45RA. A clonotype means one alpha or beta sequence, not an alpha/beta pair.

CDR1 and CDR2 (germline): SGDLS, YYNGEE. V lost 4 bases and J lost 5, with 13 bases in between. CDR3 length: 15 amino acids. Both TRBC1 and TRBC2 were covered by a beta constant-region primer of two equimolar oligonucleotides. Four rounds of PCR amplified the ligated cDNA using nested alpha and beta constant-region primers plus SP2. TCRdb reanalysed the UMI-ligation and nested PCR reads using MiXCR and keeps one entry per CDR3 protein. The data show about 100,000 distinct CDR3 sequences, around 13% seen once. The rearrangement joins TRBV9 to TRBJ2-6; D ambiguous. Sequencing was performed on naive CD8+ T cells from blood. This clonotype originated in a human donor in good health. CDR3 sequence: CASSPPSGRANVLTF. CDR3 sequence (DNA): TGTGCCAGCAGCCCTCCCTCGGGCAGGGCCAACGTCCTGACTTTC. Full variable domain (missing parts from reference TRBV9 and TRBJ2-6): DSGVTQTPKHLITATGQRVTLRCSPRSGDLSVYWYQQSLDQGLQFLIQYYNGEERAKGNILERFSAQQFPDLHSELNLSSLELGDSALYFCASSPPSGRANVLTFGAGSRLTVL.